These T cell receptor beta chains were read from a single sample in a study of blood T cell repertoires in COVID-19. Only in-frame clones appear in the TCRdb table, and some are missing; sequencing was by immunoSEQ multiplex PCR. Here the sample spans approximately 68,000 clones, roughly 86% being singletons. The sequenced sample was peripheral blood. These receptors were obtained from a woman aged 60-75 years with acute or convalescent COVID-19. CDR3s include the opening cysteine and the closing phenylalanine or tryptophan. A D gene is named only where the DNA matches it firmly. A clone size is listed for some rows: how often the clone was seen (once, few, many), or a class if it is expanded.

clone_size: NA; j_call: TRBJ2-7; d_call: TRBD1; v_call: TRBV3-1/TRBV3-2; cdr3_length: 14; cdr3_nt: TGTGCCAGCAGCCTTGGACAGGGGGTGTACGAGCAGTACTTC; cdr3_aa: CASSLGQGVYEQYF
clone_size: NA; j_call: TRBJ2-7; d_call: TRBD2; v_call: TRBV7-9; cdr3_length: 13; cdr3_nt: TGTGCCAGCAGCTCGGGACTAGATCGCGAGCAGTACTTC; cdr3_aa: CASSSGLDREQYF
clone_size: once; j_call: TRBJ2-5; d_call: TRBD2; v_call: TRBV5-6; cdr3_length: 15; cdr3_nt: TGTGCCAGCAGCCCCCTCGGGGGGGTGGCAGAGACCCAGTACTTC; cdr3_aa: CASSPLGGVAETQYF
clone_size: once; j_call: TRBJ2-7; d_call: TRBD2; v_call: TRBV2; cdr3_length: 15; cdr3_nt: TGTGCCAGCCAGACTAGCGGGGGAGTCGGCTACGAGCAGTACTTC; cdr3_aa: CASQTSGGVGYEQYF
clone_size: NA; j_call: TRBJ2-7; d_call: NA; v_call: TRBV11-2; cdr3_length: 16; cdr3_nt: TGTGCCAGCAGCTTATCTACCGCCCCTCTCTCCCCCGAGCAGTACTTC; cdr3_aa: CASSLSTAPLSPEQYF
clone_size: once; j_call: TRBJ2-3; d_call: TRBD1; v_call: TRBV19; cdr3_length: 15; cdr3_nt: TGTGCCAGTAGTACCGACAGGGGACCGACAGATACGCAGTATTTT; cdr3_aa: CASSTDRGPTDTQYF
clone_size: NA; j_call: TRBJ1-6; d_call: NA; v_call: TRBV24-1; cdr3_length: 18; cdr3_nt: TGTGCCACCAGCGGCCGGGGGAGGGTGTTCTCCTATAATTCACCCCTCCACTTT; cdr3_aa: CATSGRGRVFSYNSPLHF
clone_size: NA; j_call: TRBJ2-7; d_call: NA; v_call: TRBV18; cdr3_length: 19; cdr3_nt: TGTGCCAGCTCACCAACTTTTTCGGTAGGCGGAGCTTGGCGCTACGAGCAGTACTTC; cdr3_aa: CASSPTFSVGGAWRYEQYF
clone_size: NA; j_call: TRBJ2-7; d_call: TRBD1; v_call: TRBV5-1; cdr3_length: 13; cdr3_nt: TGCGCCAGCAGCCAGGGACAGTACTACGAGCAGTACTTC; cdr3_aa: CASSQGQYYEQYF
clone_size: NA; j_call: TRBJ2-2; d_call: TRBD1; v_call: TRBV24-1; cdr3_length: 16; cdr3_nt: TGTGCCACCAGTGATAGGACAGGGAAGGCGCCCGGGGAGCTGTTTTTT; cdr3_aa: CATSDRTGKAPGELFF
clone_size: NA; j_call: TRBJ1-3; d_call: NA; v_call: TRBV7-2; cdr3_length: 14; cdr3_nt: TGTGCCAGCAGCGAAGGAGGGTATGGAAACACCATATATTTT; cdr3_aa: CASSEGGYGNTIYF
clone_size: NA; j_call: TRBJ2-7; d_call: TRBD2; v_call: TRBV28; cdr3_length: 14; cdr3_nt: TGTGCCAGCAGTTTGACGAGCGGGGTCTACGAGCAGTACTTC; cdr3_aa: CASSLTSGVYEQYF
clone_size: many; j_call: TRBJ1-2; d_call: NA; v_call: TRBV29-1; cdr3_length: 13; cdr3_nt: TGCAGCGTTGACCGGGGGGCGTCCTATGGCTACACCTTC; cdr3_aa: CSVDRGASYGYTF
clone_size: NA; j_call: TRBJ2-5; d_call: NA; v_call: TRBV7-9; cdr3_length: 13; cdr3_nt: TGTGCCAGCAGCCTTAGGACTACAGAGACCCAGTACTTC; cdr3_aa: CASSLRTTETQYF
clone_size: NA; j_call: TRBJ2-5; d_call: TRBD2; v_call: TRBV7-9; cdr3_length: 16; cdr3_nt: TGTGCCAGCAGACCCCGGACTAGCGGGGGGCCGGAGACCCAGTACTTC; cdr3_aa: CASRPRTSGGPETQYF
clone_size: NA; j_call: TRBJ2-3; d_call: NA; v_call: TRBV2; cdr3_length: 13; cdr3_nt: TGTGCCCCAGTTACGGGGGGCAAAGATACGCAGTATTTT; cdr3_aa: CAPVTGGKDTQYF
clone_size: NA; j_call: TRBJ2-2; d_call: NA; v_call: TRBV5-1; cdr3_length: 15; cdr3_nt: TGCGCCAGCAGCCCGGGGGGCGGGAACACCGGGGAGCTGTTTTTT; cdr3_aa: CASSPGGGNTGELFF
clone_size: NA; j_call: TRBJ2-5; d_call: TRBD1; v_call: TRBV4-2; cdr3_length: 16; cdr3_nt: TGTGCCAGCAGCCAAGATCAGACAGGGGGAACGGAGACCCAGTACTTC; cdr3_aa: CASSQDQTGGTETQYF
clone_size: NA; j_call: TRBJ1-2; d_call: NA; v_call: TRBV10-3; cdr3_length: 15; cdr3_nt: TGTGCCATCAGTGGGAGGGGGGGAGTGGACTATGGCTACACCTTC; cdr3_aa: CAISGRGGVDYGYTF
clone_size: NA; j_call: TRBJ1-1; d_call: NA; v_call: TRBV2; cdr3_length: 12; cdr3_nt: TGTGCCAGCAGGGACGGGACAAATGAAGCTTTCTTT; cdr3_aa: CASRDGTNEAFF
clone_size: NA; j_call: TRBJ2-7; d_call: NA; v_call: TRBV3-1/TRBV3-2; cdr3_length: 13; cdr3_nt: TGTGCCAGCAGCCCGGACGGGGGTCGGGAGCAGTACTTC; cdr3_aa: CASSPDGGREQYF
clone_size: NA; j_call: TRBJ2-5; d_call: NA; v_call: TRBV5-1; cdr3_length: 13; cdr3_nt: TGCGCCAGCAGCTTCACGGGTGAGGAGACCCAGTACTTC; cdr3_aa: CASSFTGEETQYF
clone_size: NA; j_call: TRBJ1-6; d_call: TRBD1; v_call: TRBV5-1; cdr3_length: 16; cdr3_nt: TGCGCCAGCAGCTTGGAAAGGGGGCTTGGGAATTCACCCCTCCACTTT; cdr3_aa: CASSLERGLGNSPLHF
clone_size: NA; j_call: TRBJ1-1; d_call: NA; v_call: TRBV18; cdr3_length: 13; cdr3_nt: TGTGCCAGCTCAGGGAGAGGGAACACTGAAGCTTTCTTT; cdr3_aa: CASSGRGNTEAFF
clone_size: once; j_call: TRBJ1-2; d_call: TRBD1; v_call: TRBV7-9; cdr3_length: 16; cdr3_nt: TGTGCCAGCAGCTCTGACCGAAGGGGACAGGGTTTGGGCTACACCTTC; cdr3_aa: CASSSDRRGQGLGYTF
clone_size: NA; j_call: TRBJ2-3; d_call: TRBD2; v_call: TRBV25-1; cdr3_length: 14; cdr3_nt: TGTGCCAGCAACCTAGCGGGGGGCACAGATACGCAGTATTTT; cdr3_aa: CASNLAGGTDTQYF
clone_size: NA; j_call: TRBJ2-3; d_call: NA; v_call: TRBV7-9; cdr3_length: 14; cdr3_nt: TGTGCCAGCAGCTTGGGGGGGCCGGCAGATACGCAGTATTTT; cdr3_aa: CASSLGGPADTQYF
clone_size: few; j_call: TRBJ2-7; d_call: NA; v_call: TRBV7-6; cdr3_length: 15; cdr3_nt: TGTGCCAGCAGTTCCCCCGGCCGGGGGATTTACGAGCAGTACTTC; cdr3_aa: CASSSPGRGIYEQYF
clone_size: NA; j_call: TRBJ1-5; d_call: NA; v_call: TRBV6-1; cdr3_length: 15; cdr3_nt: TGTGCCAGCAGTGAAGGGGGCTGGAGCAATCAGCCCCAGCATTTT; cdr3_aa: CASSEGGWSNQPQHF
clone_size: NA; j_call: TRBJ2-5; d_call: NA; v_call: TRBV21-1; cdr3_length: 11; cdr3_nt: TGTGCCAGCAGCAAGTCAGGGGACCAGTACTTC; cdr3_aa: CASSKSGDQYF
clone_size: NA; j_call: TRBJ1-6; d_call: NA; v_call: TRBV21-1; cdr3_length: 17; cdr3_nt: TGTGCCAGCAGCCCCGAGAGTAAGACAGCGATAAATTCACCCCTCCACTTT; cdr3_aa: CASSPESKTAINSPLHF
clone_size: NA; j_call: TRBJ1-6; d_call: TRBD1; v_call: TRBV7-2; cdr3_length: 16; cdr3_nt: TGTGCCAGCAGCTTACGAGGACAGGGGATTAATTCACCCCTCCACTTT; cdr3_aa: CASSLRGQGINSPLHF
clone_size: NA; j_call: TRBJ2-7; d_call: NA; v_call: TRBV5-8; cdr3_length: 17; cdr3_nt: TGTGCCAGCAGCTTGGGACCCCTATCGACAGGAAGGAACGAGCAGTACTTC; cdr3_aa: CASSLGPLSTGRNEQYF
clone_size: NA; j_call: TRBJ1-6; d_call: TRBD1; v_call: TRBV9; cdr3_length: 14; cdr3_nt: TGTGCCAGCAGCGTAGGACAGGGGATTACACCCCTCCACTTT; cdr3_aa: CASSVGQGITPLHF
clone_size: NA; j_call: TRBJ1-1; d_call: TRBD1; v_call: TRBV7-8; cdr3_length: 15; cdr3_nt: TGTGCCAGCAGCACCCGACAGGGGTGGGGCACTGAAGCTTTCTTT; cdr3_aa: CASSTRQGWGTEAFF
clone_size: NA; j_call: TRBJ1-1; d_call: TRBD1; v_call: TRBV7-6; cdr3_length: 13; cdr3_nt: TGTGCCAGCAGCCCGACAGGGTACACTGAAGCTTTCTTT; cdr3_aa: CASSPTGYTEAFF
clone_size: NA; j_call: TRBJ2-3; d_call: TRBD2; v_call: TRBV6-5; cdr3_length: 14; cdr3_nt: TGTGCCAGCAGGCGGGGGGTCAGCACAGATACGCAGTATTTT; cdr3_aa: CASRRGVSTDTQYF
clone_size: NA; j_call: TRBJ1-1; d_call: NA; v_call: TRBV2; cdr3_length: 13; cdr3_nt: TGTGCCAGCCGAAAGCGGGGGCTGACTGAAGCTTTCTTT; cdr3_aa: CASRKRGLTEAFF
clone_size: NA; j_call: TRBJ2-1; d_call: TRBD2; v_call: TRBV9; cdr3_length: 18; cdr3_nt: TGTGCCAGCAGCGTAGCTGGGGGTGCGCGGGGGGCTCTGGGTGAGCAGTTCTTC; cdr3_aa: CASSVAGGARGALGEQFF
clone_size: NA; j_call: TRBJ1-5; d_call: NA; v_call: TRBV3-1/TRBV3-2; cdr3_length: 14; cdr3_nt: TGTGCCAGCAGCCAAGGGCGGAGCAATCAGCCCCAGCATTTT; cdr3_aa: CASSQGRSNQPQHF
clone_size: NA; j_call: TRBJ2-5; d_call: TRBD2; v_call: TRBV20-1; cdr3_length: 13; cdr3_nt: TGCAGTGCTCGTGTAGCGGGGCAAGAGACCCAGTACTTC; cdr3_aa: CSARVAGQETQYF
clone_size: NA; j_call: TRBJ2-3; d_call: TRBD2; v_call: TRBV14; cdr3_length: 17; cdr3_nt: TGTGCCAGCAGCCCCTCCTTTGATAGCGGGTACACAGATACGCAGTATTTT; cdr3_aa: CASSPSFDSGYTDTQYF
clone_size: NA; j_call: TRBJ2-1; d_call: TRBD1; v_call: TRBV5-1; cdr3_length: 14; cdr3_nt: TGCGCCAGCAGCCGTATAACAGGGGCAAATGAGCAGTTCTTC; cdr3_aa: CASSRITGANEQFF
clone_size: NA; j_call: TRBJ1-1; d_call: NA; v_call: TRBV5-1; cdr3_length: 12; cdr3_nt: TGCGCCAGCAGCTTCGCCGGGACTGAAGCTTTCTTT; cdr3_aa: CASSFAGTEAFF
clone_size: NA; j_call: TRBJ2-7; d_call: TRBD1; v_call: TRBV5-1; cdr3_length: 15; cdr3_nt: TGCGCCAGCAGCTTGGGGGACAGGGTATCCTACGAGCAGTACTTC; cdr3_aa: CASSLGDRVSYEQYF
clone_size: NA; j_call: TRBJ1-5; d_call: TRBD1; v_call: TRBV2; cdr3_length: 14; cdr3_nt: TGTGCCAGCAGCTCCGGGACAGGCGGCCAGCCCCAGCATTTT; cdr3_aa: CASSSGTGGQPQHF
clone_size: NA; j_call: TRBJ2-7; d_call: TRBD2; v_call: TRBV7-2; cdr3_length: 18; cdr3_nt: TGTGCCAGCAGCTTAGCGGATCCTAGGGGACTAGCGGGGGGTGAGCAGTACTTC; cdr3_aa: CASSLADPRGLAGGEQYF
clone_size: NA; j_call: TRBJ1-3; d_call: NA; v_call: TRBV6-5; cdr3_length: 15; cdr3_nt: TGTGCCAGCCCGTTGGAGGGTAACTCTGGAAACACCATATATTTT; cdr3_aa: CASPLEGNSGNTIYF
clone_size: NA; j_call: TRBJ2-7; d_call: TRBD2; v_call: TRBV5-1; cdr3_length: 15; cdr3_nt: TGCGCCAGCAGCTGGGGGACTAGCGGAACCTACGAGCAGTACTTC; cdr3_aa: CASSWGTSGTYEQYF
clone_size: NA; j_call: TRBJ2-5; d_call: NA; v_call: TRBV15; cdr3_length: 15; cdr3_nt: TGTGCCACCAGCAGAGATCGCGGGTACCAAGAGACCCAGTACTTC; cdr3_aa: CATSRDRGYQETQYF
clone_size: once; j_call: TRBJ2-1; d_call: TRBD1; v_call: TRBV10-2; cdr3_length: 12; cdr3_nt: TGCGCCAGCAGTGATGTCCGGGACAGCTCGCTCTTC; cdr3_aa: CASSDVRDSSLF
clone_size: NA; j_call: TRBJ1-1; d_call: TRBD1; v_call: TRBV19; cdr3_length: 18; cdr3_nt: TGTGCCAGTGGAAGAGAGCCGGGACAGGGCAAAATGAACACTGAAGCTTTCTTT; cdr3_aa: CASGREPGQGKMNTEAFF
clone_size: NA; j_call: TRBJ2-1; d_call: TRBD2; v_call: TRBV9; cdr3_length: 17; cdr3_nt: TGTGCCAGCAGCGCTCCCTCGGGACTAGCGGGGGGCAATGAGCAGTTCTTC; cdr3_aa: CASSAPSGLAGGNEQFF